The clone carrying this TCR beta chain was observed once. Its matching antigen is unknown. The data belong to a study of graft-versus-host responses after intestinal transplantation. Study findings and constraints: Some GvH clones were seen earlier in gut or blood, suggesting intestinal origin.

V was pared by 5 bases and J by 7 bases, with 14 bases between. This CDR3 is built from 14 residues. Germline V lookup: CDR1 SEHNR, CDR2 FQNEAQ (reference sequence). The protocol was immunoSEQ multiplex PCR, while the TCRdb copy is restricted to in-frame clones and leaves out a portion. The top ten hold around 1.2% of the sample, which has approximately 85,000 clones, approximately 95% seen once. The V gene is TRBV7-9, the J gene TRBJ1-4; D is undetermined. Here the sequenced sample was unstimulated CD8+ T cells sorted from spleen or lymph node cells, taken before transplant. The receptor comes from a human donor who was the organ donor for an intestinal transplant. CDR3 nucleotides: TGTGCCAGCAGCCCCCGGTCTCGGAGTGAAAAACTGTTTTTT. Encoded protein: CASSPRSRSEKLFF.